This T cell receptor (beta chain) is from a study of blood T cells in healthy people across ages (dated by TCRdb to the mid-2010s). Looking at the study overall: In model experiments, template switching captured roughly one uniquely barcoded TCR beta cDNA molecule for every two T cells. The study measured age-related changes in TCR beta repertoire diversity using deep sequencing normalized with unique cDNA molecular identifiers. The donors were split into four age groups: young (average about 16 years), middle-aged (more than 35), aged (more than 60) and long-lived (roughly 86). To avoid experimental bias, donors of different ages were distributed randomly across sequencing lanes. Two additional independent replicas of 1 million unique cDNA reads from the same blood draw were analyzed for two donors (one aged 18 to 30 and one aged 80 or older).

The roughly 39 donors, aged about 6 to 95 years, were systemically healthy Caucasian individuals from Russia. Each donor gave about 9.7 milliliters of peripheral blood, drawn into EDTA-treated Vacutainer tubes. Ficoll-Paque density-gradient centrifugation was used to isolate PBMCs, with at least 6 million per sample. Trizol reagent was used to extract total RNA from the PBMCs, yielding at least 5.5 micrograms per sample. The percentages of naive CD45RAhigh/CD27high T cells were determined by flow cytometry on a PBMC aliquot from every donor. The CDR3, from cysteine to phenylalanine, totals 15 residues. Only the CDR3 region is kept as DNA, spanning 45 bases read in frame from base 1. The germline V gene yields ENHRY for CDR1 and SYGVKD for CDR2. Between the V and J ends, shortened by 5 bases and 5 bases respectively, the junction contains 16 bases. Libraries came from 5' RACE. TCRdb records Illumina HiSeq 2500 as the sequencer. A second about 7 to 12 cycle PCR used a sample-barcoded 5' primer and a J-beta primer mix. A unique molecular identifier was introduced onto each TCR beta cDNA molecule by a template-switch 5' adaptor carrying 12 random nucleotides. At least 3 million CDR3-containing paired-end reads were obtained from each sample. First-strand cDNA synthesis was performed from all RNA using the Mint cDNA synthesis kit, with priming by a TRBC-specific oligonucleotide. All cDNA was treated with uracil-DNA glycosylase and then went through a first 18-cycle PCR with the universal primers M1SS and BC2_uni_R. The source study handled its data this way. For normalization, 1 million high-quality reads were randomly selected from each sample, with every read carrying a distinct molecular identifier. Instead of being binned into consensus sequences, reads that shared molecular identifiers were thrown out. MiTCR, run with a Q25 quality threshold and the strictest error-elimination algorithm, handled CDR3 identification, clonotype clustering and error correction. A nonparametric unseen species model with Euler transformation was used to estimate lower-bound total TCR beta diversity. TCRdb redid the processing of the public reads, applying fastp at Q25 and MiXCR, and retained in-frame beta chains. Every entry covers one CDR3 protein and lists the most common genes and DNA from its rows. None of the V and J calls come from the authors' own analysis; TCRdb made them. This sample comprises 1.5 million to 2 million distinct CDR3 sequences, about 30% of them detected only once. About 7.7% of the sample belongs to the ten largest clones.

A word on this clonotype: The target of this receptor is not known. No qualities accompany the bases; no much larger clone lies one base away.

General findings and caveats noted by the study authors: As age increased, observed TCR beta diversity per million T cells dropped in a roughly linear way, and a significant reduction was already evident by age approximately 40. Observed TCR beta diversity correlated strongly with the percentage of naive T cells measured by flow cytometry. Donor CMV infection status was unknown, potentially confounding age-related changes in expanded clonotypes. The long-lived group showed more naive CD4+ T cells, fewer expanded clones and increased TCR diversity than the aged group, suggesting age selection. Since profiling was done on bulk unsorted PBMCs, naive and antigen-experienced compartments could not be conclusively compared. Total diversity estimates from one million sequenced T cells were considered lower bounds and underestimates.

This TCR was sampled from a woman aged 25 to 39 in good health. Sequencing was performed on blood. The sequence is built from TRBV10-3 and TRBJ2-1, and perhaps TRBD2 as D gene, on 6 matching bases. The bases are TGTGCCATCAGTCCTGGAGGACTATTAGACAATGAGCAGTTCTTC. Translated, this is CAISPGGLLDNEQFF.